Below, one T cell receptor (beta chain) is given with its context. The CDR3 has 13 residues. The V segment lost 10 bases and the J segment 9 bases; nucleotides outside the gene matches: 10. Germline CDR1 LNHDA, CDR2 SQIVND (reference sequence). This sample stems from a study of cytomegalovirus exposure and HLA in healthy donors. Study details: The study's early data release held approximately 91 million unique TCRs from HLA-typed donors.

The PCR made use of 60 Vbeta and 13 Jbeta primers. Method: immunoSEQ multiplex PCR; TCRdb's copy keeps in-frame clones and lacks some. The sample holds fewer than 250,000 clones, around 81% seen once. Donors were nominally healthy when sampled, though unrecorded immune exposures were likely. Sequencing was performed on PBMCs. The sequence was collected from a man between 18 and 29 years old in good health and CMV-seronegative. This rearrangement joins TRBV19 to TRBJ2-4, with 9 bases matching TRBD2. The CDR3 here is CAIPRRGRAIQYF. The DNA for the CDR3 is TGTGCCATCCCACGACGCGGGAGGGCCATTCAGTACTTC.